Included here is one T cell receptor (beta chain) sequence, with context. The antigen is not known. The data were obtained in a study of cytomegalovirus exposure and HLA in healthy donors. PCR primers comprised 60 Vbeta and 13 Jbeta primers. Clones were sequenced by immunoSEQ multiplex PCR, and TCRdb holds only the in-frame ones, with some missing. The profile shows under 200,000 clones, 84% of them singletons. The V gene end was trimmed by 0 bases and the J gene end by 7 bases; junction bases not matched to a gene: 13. CDR1 SQVTM and CDR2 ANQGSEA come from the germline V gene. The CDR3 covers 17 residues. General study points: In an earlier analysis, in some 500 donors, most V segments appeared productive either ~87% or ~30% of the time.

The sequenced material came from PBMCs. The TCR comes from a man aged 45 to 65 in good health and CMV-seropositive. The J gene is TRBJ1-2, the V gene TRBV29-1; 11 positions agree with TRBD1. CDR3 coding DNA: TGCAGCGTTGAAGATCCCATACAGCGGACAGGGGGCAGTGGCTACACCTTC. It codes for CSVEDPIQRTGGSGYTF.